This T cell receptor beta chain was captured by sequencing in a study of blood T cell repertoires in COVID-19. Study at large: The United States, Italy and Spain provided the acute and convalescent COVID-19 samples. T cells, B-cell-depleted T cells, or PBMCs provided the cDNA or gDNA that served as material.

V lost 0 bases, J lost 0 bases, and 18 bases lay in between. The CDR3 totals 19 residues. Germline V CDR1 and CDR2: MNHEY, SVGEGT. Source study methods: From reference gene primer amplification, estimates of nucleated cell counts were derived. Using immunoSEQ multiplex PCR, the repertoire was profiled, and TCRdb retains in-frame clones only, with some absent. Clone size and V and J calls were adopted from that table, with D and trimming inferred from the DNA. The sample includes 75,000 or so clones, 84% seen only once; the top ten take around 3.3%. The V gene is TRBV6-2 or TRBV6-3, the J gene TRBJ1-3, with D uncertain. Sequenced material: peripheral blood. This TCR was recovered from a man aged 45-65 years with acute or convalescent COVID-19. The chain's CDR3 is CASSYSIVAGPSSGNTIYF. CDR3 nucleotides: TGTGCCAGCAGTTACTCGATCGTGGCGGGCCCGAGCTCTGGAAACACCATATATTTT.